This entry features one T cell receptor (beta chain) sequence. Its antigen is undetermined. The PCR was carried out with 60 Vbeta primers and 13 Jbeta primers. Libraries were prepared by immunoSEQ multiplex PCR; TCRdb keeps only in-frame clonotypes and omits some of them. Of 150,000 to 200,000 clones detected, 75% to 90% appear once; the ten largest clones hold 1%. This specimen comes from a study of cytomegalovirus exposure and HLA in healthy donors. Study results and caveats: Most of the TCR beta V segments (in an earlier analysis) were productive either about 87% or about 30% of the time.

This clonotype was obtained from a boy aged 2-9 years in good health and CMV-seronegative. The sequencing input was PBMCs.

The CDR3 DNA is TGCGCCAGCAGTGAAGACAGGCTCTATGGCTACACCTTC. This gives the protein CASSEDRLYGYTF. The rearrangement joins TRBV10-1 to TRBJ1-2; D might be TRBD1 (6 bases). This CDR3 contains 13 residues. Trimming removed 3 bases from V and 4 bases from J, with 9 bases in between. CDR1 and CDR2 from the germline V gene are WNHNN and SYGVQD (reference sequence).